This T cell receptor beta chain was identified during a study of siplizumab effects on memory and regulatory T cells. Per sample, approximately 10^5 TCR templates underwent assay. TCRdb's table, derived via immunoSEQ multiplex PCR, lists solely in-frame clones and lacks some. The data show approximately 100,000 clones, about 91% seen once. Sequenced sample: Tregs sorted from blood. The sequence was collected from a human donor in good health.

The CDR3 loop reads CASSPPVLSGNTIYF. CDR3 nucleotide sequence: TGTGCCAGCTCACCACCCGTTCTCTCTGGAAACACCATATATTTT. The V gene is TRBV18, the J gene TRBJ1-3; D call uncertain. The germline V and J ends were trimmed by 0 bases and 0 bases, with 6 bases remaining between them. In germline, CDR1 is KGHSH, CDR2 LQKENI. This CDR3 has 15 residues.